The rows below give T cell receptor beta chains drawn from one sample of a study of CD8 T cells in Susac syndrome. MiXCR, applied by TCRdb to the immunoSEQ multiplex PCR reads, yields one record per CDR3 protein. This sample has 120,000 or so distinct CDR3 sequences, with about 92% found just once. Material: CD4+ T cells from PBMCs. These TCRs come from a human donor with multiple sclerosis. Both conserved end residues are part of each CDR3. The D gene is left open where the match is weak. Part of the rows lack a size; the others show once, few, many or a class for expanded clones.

CASSLEAGGSYEQYF | TGCGCCAGCAGCTTGGAAGCGGGGGGTTCCTACGAGCAGTACTTC | TRBD2 | NA | TRBJ2-7 | TRBV5-1
CASSPGRSRFDEQYF | TGTGCCAGTAGTCCCGGACGGTCCCGGTTCGACGAGCAGTACTTC | NA | once | TRBJ2-7 | TRBV19
CSVDAGTYLYRDTQYF | TGCAGCGTTGACGCCGGGACCTATCTCTACAGGGATACGCAGTATTTT | NA | NA | TRBJ2-3 | TRBV29-1
CASSQDGNPTDSQYF | TGCGCCAGCAGCCAAGATGGTAACCCCACCGATAGCCAGTACTTC | NA | NA | TRBJ2-5 | TRBV4-3
CASSGPPGTGHEQYF | TGTGCCAGCAGTGGGCCCCCCGGGACAGGGCACGAGCAGTACTTC | TRBD1 | NA | TRBJ2-7 | TRBV6-1
CASSRRDRRSPLHF | TGTGCCAGCAGTCGCCGGGACAGGCGTTCACCCCTCCACTTT | TRBD1 | NA | TRBJ1-6 | TRBV28
CAWRGDRDDQPQHF | TGTGCCTGGAGGGGAGACAGGGACGATCAGCCCCAGCATTTT | TRBD1 | few | TRBJ1-5 | TRBV30
CASSHSGLAGASSYEQYF | TGCGCCAGCAGCCACAGTGGACTAGCGGGGGCCAGCTCCTACGAGCAGTACTTC | TRBD2 | NA | TRBJ2-7 | TRBV4-1
CASSYTGFSPLHF | TGTGCCAGCAGCTACACAGGGTTTTCACCCCTCCACTTT | NA | NA | TRBJ1-6 | TRBV7-3
CASSVAGTGYTYEQYF | TGTGCCAGCAGCGTCGCCGGGACAGGGTATACCTACGAGCAGTACTTC | TRBD1 | NA | TRBJ2-7 | TRBV9
CASSSGQPGYEQYF | TGTGCCAGCAGTTCGGGACAGCCGGGGTACGAGCAGTACTTC | TRBD1 | NA | TRBJ2-7 | TRBV28
CASRTRTRGGTDTQYF | TGTGCCAGCAGAACTAGGACCCGGGGAGGCACAGATACGCAGTATTTT | NA | NA | TRBJ2-3 | TRBV28
CAWSNEGYYEQYF | TGTGCCTGGAGTAATGAGGGATACTACGAGCAGTACTTC | NA | NA | TRBJ2-7 | TRBV30
CSVQVLAEAFF | TGCAGCGTCCAAGTCCTAGCTGAAGCTTTCTTT | NA | NA | TRBJ1-1 | TRBV29-1
CASSQGRASVAFF | TGTGCCAGCAGCCAAGGAAGGGCTTCTGTAGCTTTCTTT | NA | NA | TRBJ1-1 | TRBV3-1
CSARDIGTGAYSPLHF | TGCAGTGCTAGAGATATCGGGACAGGGGCTTATTCACCCCTCCACTTT | TRBD1 | NA | TRBJ1-6 | TRBV20-1
CASSPQRNTEAFF | TGTGCCAGCTCACCGCAGAGGAACACTGAAGCTTTCTTT | NA | NA | TRBJ1-1 | TRBV18
CASSLVGGSRVDTQYF | TGTGCCAGCAGCTTAGTCGGGGGATCGAGGGTAGATACGCAGTATTTT | NA | NA | TRBJ2-3 | TRBV7-2
CASSQGGRPLHF | TGTGCCAGCAGCCAAGGCGGTCGACCCCTCCACTTT | NA | NA | TRBJ1-6 | TRBV3-1
CATSRGVGVLGETQYF | TGTGCCACCAGCAGGGGCGTCGGGGTTTTGGGTGAGACCCAGTACTTC | NA | NA | TRBJ2-5 | TRBV15
CASSLSGTTQETQYF | TGCGCCAGCAGCTTATCCGGGACAACTCAAGAGACCCAGTACTTC | NA | NA | TRBJ2-5 | TRBV5-1
CASSPKGQGLGLNEQFF | TGTGCCAGCAGCCCAAAGGGCCAGGGGTTGGGTCTGAATGAGCAGTTCTTC | NA | NA | TRBJ2-1 | TRBV12-3/TRBV12-4
CASSSGTSGGAGELFF | TGTGCCAGCAGCTCCGGGACTAGCGGGGGAGCCGGGGAGCTGTTTTTT | TRBD2 | NA | TRBJ2-2 | TRBV5-4
CASKGGPNTGELFF | TGTGCCAGTAAGGGGGGACCGAACACCGGGGAGCTGTTTTTT | NA | NA | TRBJ2-2 | TRBV19
CASSSQGDNNQPQHF | TGTGCCAGCTCGTCACAGGGGGACAACAATCAGCCCCAGCATTTT | TRBD1 | once | TRBJ1-5 | TRBV18
CASSLEWGVNTEAFF | TGCGCCAGCAGCTTGGAGTGGGGCGTGAACACTGAAGCTTTCTTT | NA | NA | TRBJ1-1 | TRBV5-1
CASSLEGHPPIQGYTF | TGTGCCAGCTCACTCGAGGGACACCCTCCTATCCAAGGCTACACCTTC | NA | NA | TRBJ1-2 | TRBV18
CASSPHDEQYF | TGTGCCAGCAGCCCCCACGACGAGCAGTACTTC | NA | NA | TRBJ2-7 | TRBV7-8
CASRVFANTGELFF | TGTGCCAGTCGGGTGTTCGCGAACACCGGGGAGCTGTTTTTT | NA | NA | TRBJ2-2 | TRBV6-1
CSVFLVTVNTEAFF | TGCAGCGTTTTCTTAGTGACCGTCAACACTGAAGCTTTCTTT | NA | NA | TRBJ1-1 | TRBV29-1
CASSLGRGSKPQHF | TGTGCCAGCAGCTTGGGGAGGGGGTCAAAGCCCCAGCATTTT | NA | NA | TRBJ1-5 | TRBV5-6
CASNQGYYGYTF | TGTGCCAGCAATCAGGGGTACTATGGCTACACCTTC | NA | once | TRBJ1-2 | TRBV9
CASSSYSLGSNQPQHF | TGTGCCAGCAGTTCCTACTCCTTGGGGAGCAATCAGCCCCAGCATTTT | NA | NA | TRBJ1-5 | TRBV12-3/TRBV12-4
CASSFSGTGSNGYTF | TGCGCCAGCAGCTTCTCCGGGACAGGGAGTAATGGCTACACCTTC | TRBD1 | NA | TRBJ1-2 | TRBV5-1
CASSLAGNSGGYTF | TGCGCCAGCAGCTTGGCTGGGAACAGCGGGGGCTACACCTTC | NA | NA | TRBJ1-2 | TRBV5-1
CASSLVRGWRTGELFF | TGTGCCAGCAGCTTAGTAAGGGGTTGGCGCACCGGGGAGCTGTTTTTT | NA | NA | TRBJ2-2 | TRBV13
CASSLGGTGDQPQHF | TGTGCCAGCAGCTTGGGAGGGACAGGAGATCAGCCCCAGCATTTT | TRBD1 | NA | TRBJ1-5 | TRBV5-4
CASSQELAYVRETQYF | TGTGCCAGCAGCCAAGAACTAGCGTACGTTAGGGAGACCCAGTACTTC | TRBD2 | NA | TRBJ2-5 | TRBV4-2